This T cell receptor (beta chain) is drawn from a study of radiation and T cells in renal cell carcinoma. Study-wide points: Irradiated tumors had higher TCR clonality than control tumors. Pretreatment tumor biopsies were lacking, so baseline clonotypes are unknown. Compared with controls, irradiated tumors had more, larger dominant CDR3 motifs.

This clone was seen more than once but under ten times. The antigen remains undetermined. Clones were sequenced by immunoSEQ multiplex PCR, and TCRdb holds only the in-frame ones, with some missing. In the table there are several thousand clones, roughly three fifths of which are singletons. Treatment in this sample: 15 Gy SBRT to primary tumor, nephrectomy 4 weeks later. Nephrectomy followed 15 Gy stereotactic body radiation by 4 weeks. CDR3 length: 17 residues. CDR1 is SEHNR, CDR2 FQNEAQ, per germline (reference sequence). The junction had 7 bases not matched to a gene; V was cut back by 1 base and J by 5 bases.

The material was tumor tissue, obtained from a patient whose treatment included radiotherapy and nephrectomy. The clonotype originates from a man between 60 and 75 years old with renal cell carcinoma. The chain uses TRBV7-9 and TRBJ2-1; TRBD2 aligns across 11 bases. The CDR3: CASSLVLGTSGHNEQFF. The DNA of the CDR3 is TGTGCCAGCAGCTTAGTGTTAGGGACTAGCGGTCACAATGAGCAGTTCTTC. The full variable domain, with the rest looked up from reference TRBV7-9 and TRBJ2-1, is DTGVSQNPRHKITKRGQNVTFRCDPISEHNRLYWYRQTLGQGPEFLTYFQNEAQLEKSRLLSDRFSAERPKGSFSTLEIQRTEQGDSAMYLCASSLVLGTSGHNEQFFGPGTRLTVL.